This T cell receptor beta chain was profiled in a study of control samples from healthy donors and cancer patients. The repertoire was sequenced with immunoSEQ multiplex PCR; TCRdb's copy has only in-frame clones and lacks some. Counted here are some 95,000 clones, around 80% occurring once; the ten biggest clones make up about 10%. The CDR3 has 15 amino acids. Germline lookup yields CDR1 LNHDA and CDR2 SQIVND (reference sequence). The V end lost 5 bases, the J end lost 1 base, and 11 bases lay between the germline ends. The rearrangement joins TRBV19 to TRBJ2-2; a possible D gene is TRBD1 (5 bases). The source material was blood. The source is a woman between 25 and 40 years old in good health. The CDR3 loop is CASSLGRVNTGELFF. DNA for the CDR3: TGTGCCAGTAGTCTGGGCAGGGTGAACACCGGGGAGCTGTTTTTT. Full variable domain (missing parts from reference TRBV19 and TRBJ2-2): DGGITQSPKYLFRKEGQNVTLSCEQNLNHDAMYWYRQDPGQGLRLIYYSQIVNDFQKGDIAEGYSVSREKKESFPLTVTSAQKNPTAFYLCASSLGRVNTGELFFGEGSRLTVL.